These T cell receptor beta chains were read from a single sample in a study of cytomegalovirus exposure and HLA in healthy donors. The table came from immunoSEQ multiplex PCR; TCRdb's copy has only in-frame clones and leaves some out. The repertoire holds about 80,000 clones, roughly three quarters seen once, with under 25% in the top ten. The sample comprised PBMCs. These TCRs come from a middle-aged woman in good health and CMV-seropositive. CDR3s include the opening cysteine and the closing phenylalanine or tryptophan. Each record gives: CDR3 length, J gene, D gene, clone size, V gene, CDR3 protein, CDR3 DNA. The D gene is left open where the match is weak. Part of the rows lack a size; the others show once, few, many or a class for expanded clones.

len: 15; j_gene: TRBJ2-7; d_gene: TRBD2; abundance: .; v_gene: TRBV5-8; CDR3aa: CASSEIAGDFYEQYF; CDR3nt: TGTGCCAGCAGCGAGATAGCGGGAGACTTTTACGAGCAGTACTTC
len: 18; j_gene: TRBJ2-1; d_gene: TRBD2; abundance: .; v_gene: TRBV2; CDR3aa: CASSSGLAGGWSGEEQFF; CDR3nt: TGTGCCAGCAGTAGTGGACTAGCGGGAGGATGGTCGGGTGAGGAGCAGTTCTTC
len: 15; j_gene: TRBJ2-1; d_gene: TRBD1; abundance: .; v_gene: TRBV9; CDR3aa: CASSVVGTGYNEQFF; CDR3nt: TGTGCCAGCAGCGTAGTCGGGACAGGGTACAATGAGCAGTTCTTC
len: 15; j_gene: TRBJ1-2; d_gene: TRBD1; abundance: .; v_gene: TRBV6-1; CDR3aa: CASSGNRGLDYGYTF; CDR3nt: TGTGCCAGCAGTGGAAACAGGGGGCTCGACTATGGCTACACCTTC
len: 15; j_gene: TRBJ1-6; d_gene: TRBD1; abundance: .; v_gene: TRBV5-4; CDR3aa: CASSPRQGRNSPLHF; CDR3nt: TGTGCCAGCAGCCCCAGACAGGGAAGGAATTCACCCCTCCACTTT
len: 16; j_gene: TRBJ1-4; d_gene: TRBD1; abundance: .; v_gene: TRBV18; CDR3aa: CASSPQQGVSNEKLFF; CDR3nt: TGTGCCAGCTCACCCCAACAGGGGGTTAGTAATGAAAAACTGTTTTTT
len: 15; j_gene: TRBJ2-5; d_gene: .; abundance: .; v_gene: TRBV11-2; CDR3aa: CASSLDLLTLETQYF; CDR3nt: TGTGCCAGCAGCTTAGACCTTTTGACTCTGGAGACCCAGTACTTC
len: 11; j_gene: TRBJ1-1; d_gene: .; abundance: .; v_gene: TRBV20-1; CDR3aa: CSARVGQAAFF; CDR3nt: TGCAGTGCTAGAGTGGGTCAGGCAGCTTTCTTT
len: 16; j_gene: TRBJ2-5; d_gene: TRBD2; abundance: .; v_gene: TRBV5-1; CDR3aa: CASSLVPTSGQETQYF; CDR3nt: TGCGCCAGCAGCTTGGTTCCGACTAGCGGCCAAGAGACCCAGTACTTC
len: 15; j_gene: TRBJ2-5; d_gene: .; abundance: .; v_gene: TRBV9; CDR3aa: CASSPAGTGKETQYF; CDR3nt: TGTGCCAGCAGCCCAGCGGGGACAGGAAAAGAGACCCAGTACTTC
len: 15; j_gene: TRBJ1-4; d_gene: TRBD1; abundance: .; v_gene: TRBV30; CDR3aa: CAWSKRQGPNEKLFF; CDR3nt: TGTGCCTGGAGTAAAAGACAGGGGCCTAATGAAAAACTGTTTTTT
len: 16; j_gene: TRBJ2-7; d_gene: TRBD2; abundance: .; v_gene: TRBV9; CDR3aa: CASSVRPTSGPYEQYF; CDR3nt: TGTGCCAGCAGCGTAAGACCGACTAGCGGACCCTACGAGCAGTACTTC
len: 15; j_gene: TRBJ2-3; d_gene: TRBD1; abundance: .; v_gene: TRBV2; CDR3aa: CASRATGSGTDTQYF; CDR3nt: TGTGCCAGCAGGGCGACAGGGTCCGGCACAGATACGCAGTATTTT
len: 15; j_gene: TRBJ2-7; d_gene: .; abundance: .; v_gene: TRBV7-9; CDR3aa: CASSPLGGRHYEQYF; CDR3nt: TGTGCCAGCAGCCCCCTGGGGGGGCGTCACTACGAGCAGTACTTC
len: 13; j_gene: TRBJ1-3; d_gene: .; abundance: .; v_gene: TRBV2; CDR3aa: CASTEREGNTIYF; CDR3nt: TGTGCCAGCACGGAGCGGGAGGGAAACACCATATATTTT
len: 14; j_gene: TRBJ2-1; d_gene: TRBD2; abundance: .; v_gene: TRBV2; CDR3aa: CARATSVLYNEQFF; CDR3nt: TGTGCCAGGGCGACTAGCGTACTCTACAATGAGCAGTTCTTC
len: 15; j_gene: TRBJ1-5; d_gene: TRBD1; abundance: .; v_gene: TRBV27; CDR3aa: CASSPRQGFGQPQHF; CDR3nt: TGTGCCAGCAGTCCCCGACAGGGATTTGGTCAGCCCCAGCATTTT
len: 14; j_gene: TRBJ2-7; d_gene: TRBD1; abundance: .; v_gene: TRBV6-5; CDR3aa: CASSYRTGGGEQYF; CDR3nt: TGTGCCAGCAGTTACAGGACAGGGGGTGGGGAGCAGTACTTC
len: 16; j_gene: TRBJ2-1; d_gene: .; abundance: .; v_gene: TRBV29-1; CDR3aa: CSVVSDQGRSYNEQFF; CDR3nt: TGCAGCGTTGTAAGCGACCAGGGTAGAAGCTACAATGAGCAGTTCTTC
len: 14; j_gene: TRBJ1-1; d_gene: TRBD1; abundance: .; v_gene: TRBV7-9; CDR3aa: CASRGMTGDTEAFF; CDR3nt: TGTGCCAGCAGAGGAATGACAGGGGACACTGAAGCTTTCTTT
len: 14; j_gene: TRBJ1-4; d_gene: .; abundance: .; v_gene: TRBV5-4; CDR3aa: CASSRAGPNEKLFF; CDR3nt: TGTGCCAGCAGCCGGGCGGGACCTAATGAAAAACTGTTTTTT
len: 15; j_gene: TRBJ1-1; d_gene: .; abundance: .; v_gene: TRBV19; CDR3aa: CASSMGANMNTEAFF; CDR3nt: TGTGCCAGTAGTATGGGGGCTAACATGAACACTGAAGCTTTCTTT
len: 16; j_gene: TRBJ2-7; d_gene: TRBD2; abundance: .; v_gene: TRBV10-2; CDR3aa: CASSAGTSGRAYEQYF; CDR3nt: TGCGCCAGCAGTGCGGGGACTAGCGGGAGAGCCTACGAGCAGTACTTC
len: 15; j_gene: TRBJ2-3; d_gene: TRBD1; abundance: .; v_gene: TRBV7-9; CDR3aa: CASSLDRGGTDTQYF; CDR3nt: TGTGCCAGCAGCCTAGACAGGGGAGGTACAGATACGCAGTATTTT
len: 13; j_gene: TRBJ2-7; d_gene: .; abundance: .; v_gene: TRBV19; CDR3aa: CASMKGPGDEQYF; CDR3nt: TGTGCCAGCATGAAAGGACCAGGGGACGAGCAGTACTTC
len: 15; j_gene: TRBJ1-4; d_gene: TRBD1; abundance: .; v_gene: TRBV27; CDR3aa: CALPIPDRVSEKLFF; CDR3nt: TGTGCCCTCCCCATCCCGGACAGGGTTAGTGAAAAACTGTTTTTT
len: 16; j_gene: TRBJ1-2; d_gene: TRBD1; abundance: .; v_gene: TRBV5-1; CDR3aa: CASSLWGTGGDYGYTF; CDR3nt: TGCGCCAGCAGCTTGTGGGGGACAGGGGGTGACTATGGCTACACCTTC
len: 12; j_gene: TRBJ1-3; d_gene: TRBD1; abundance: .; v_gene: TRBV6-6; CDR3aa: CASSNRGNTIYF; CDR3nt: TGTGCCAGCAGTAACAGGGGGAACACCATATATTTT
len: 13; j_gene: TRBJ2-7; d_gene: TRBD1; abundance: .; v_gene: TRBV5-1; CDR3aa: CASSPGQSYEQYF; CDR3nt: TGCGCCAGCAGCCCGGGACAGTCCTACGAGCAGTACTTC
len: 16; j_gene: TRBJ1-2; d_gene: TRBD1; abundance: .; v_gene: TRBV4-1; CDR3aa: CASSQTGFGTGYGYTF; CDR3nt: TGCGCCAGCAGCCAGACAGGGTTTGGAACTGGCTATGGCTACACCTTC
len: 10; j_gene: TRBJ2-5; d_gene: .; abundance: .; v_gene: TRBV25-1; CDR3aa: CASSDFAQYF; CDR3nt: TGTGCCAGCAGTGACTTTGCCCAGTACTTC
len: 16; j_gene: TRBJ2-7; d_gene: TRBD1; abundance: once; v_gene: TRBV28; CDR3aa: CASSLASGTGVYEQYF; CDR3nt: TGTGCCAGCAGTTTAGCCTCCGGGACAGGGGTGTACGAGCAGTACTTC
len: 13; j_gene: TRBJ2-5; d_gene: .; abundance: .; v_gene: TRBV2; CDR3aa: CASLQEEVETQYF; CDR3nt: TGTGCCAGCCTCCAGGAGGAGGTGGAGACCCAGTACTTC
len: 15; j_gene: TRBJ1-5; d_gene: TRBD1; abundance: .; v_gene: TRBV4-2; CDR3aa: CASSKRQGANQPQHF; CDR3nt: TGTGCCAGCAGCAAAAGACAGGGGGCGAATCAGCCCCAGCATTTT
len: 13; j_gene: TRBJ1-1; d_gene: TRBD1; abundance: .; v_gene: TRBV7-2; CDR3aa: CASSQDRVSEAFF; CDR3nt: TGTGCCAGCAGCCAGGACAGGGTGAGTGAAGCTTTCTTT
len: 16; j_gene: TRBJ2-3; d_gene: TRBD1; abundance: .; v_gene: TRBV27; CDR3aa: CASSQRTGLGTDTQYF; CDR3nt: TGTGCCAGCAGTCAACGGACAGGGTTGGGCACAGATACGCAGTATTTT
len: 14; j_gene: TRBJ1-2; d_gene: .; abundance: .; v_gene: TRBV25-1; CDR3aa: CASSEFDSSYGYTF; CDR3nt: TGTGCCAGCAGTGAATTCGACAGCTCCTATGGCTACACCTTC
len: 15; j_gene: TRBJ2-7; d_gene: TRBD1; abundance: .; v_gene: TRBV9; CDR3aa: CASSVGTGGAYEQYF; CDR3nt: TGTGCCAGCAGCGTCGGGACAGGGGGTGCCTACGAGCAGTACTTC
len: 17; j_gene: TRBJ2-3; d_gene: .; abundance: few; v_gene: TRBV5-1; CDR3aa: CASSLGISRADTDTQYF; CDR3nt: TGCGCCAGCAGCTTGGGAATCTCTAGAGCGGACACAGATACGCAGTATTTT
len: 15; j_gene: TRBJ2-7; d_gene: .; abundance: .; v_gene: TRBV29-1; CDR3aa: CSVVRGAEHSYEQYF; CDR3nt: TGCAGCGTTGTCCGGGGGGCGGAACACTCCTACGAGCAGTACTTC
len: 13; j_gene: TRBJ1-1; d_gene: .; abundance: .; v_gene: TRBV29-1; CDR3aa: CSVYRDTLGTAFF; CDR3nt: TGCAGCGTATACCGGGACACCCTAGGAACGGCTTTCTTT
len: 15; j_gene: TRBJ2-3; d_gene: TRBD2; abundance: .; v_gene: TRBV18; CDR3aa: CASSPVAGDRDTQYF; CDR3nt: TGTGCCAGCTCACCGGTAGCGGGAGATCGGGATACGCAGTATTTT